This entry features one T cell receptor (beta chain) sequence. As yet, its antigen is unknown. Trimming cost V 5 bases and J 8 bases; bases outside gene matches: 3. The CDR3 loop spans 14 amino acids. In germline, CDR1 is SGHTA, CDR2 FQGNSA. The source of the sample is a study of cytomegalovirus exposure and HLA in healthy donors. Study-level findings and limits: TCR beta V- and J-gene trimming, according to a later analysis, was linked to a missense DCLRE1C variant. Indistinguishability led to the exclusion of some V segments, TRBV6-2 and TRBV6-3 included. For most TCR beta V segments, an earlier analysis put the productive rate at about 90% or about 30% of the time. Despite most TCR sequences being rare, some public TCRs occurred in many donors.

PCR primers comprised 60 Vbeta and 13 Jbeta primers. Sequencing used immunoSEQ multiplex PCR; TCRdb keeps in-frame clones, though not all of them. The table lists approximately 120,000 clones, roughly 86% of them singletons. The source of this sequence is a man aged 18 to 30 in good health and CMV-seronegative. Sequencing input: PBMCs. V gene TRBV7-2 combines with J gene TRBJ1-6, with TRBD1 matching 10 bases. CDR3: CASSTGTGDSPLHF. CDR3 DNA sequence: TGTGCCAGCAGCACCGGGACAGGGGATTCACCCCTCCACTTT.